This T cell receptor (beta chain) emerged from a study of Graves' ophthalmopathy and Graves' hyperthyroidism. In donors with ophthalmopathy, activity was moderate-to-severe, with CAS ≥3, NOSPECS ≥4 and duration under 3 months. The CDR3 sequence is 9 residues long. CDR1 and CDR2 from the germline V gene are DFQATT and SNEGSKA (reference sequence). This clonotype was observed at least ten times. At one of its ends the junction is not consistent with the germline gene, which may arise from a read error. The TCR beta CDR3 regions underwent amplification from RNA transcripts. Amplification began with first-round RT-PCR using HTBI primers, then second-round multiplex PCR was performed. TCRdb fed the multiplex PCR reads into MiXCR, producing one record per CDR3 protein. The sample includes about 410,000 distinct CDR3 sequences, 15% to 20% of them seen just once.

The chain couples TRBV20-1 to TRBJ1-1; D call uncertain. Sequenced material: peripheral blood. The receptor's source is a woman between 18 and 30 years old with Graves' ophthalmopathy. The CDR3 loop is CSARELDLF. The CDR3 nucleotides read TGCAGTGCTAGAGAGTTAGACCTCTTT.